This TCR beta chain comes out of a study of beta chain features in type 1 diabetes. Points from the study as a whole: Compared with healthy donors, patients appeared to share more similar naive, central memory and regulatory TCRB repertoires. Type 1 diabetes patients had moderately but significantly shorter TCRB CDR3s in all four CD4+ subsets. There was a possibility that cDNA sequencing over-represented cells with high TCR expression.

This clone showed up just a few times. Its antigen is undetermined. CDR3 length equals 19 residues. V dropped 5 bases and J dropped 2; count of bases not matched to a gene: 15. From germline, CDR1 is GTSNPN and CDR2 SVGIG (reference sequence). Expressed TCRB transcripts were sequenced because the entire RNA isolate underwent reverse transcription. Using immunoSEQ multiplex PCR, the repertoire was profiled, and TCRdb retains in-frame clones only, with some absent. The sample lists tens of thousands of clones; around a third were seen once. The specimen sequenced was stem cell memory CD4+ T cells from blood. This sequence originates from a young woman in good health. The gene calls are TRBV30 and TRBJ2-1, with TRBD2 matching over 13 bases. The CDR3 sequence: CAWFPGLAGRVFAYNEQFF. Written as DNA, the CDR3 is TGTGCCTGGTTCCCGGGACTAGCGGGGCGGGTTTTCGCCTACAATGAGCAGTTCTTC.